Shown below are 12 T cell receptor beta chains from a single sample sequenced in a study of T cells in narcolepsy. Profiling relied on immunoSEQ multiplex PCR, and the TCRdb table lists in-frame clones only, not all of them. The sample yields about 33,000 clones, roughly four fifths seen once. Material for sequencing was CD45RA- memory CD4+ T cells from PBMCs. Receptors were obtained from a human donor with narcolepsy.

The chain uses TRBV5-1 and TRBJ2-1, with D possibly TRBD2 on 5 matching bases. The CDR3 has 14 residues. V gave up 4 bases and J gave up 8 bases, with 16 bases separating them. CDR1 SGHRS and CDR2 YFSETQ come from the germline V gene. The CDR3 loop is CASSPTSTSDEQFF. CDR3 coding DNA: TGCGCCAGCAGCCCAACTAGTACCAGCGATGAGCAGTTCTTC.

J is TRBJ1-4 and V is TRBV7-9, with a possible D match to TRBD1 (5 bases). The CDR3 runs to 16 residues. The V gene's germline CDR1 is SEHNR and CDR2 FQNEAQ (reference sequence). V was clipped by 5 bases and J by 8 bases, with 21 bases between them. This chain's CDR3 is CASSPPSGGVGEKLFF. As DNA, the CDR3 is TGTGCCAGCAGCCCGCCCTCGGGGGGGGTCGGGGAAAAACTGTTTTTT.

The chain links TRBV6-5 to TRBJ1-5; weak D call: TRBD1 (5 bases). The CDR3 runs to 15 residues. Germline CDR1 and CDR2: MNHEY and SVGAGI. The germline V and J ends were trimmed by 2 bases and 5 bases, with 13 bases remaining between them. The CDR3 nucleotides read TGTGCCAGCAGTTACGTCAGGGCTGGGGATCAGCCCCAGCATTTT. Translated: CASSYVRAGDQPQHF.

This clone was recorded a few times. The rearrangement links TRBV19 to TRBJ1-4, with 7 bases that match TRBD1. V lost 5 bases to trimming and J lost 7 bases; unmatched junction nucleotides: 7. This CDR3 contains 14 residues. Germline CDR1 reads LNHDA; CDR2 reads SQIVND (reference sequence). The DNA for the CDR3 is TGTGCCAGTAGTGAGACAGGGAGGAGTGAAAAACTGTTTTTT. Translation gives CASSETGRSEKLFF.

The chain uses TRBV2 and TRBJ1-4; D remains ambiguous. The germline V gene has CDR1 SNHLY and CDR2 FYNNEI. The CDR3 has 13 amino acids. V was cut by 7 bases and J by 5 bases, with 11 bases left in between. As DNA, the CDR3 is TGTGCCAGCAAACAGCCAAACAATGAAAAACTGTTTTTT. It specifies CASKQPNNEKLFF.

V usage is TRBV27 and J usage is TRBJ1-2; TRBD1 agrees at 7 bases. CDR3 size: 15 residues. Germline V gene lookup returns CDR1 MNHEY and CDR2 SMNVEV (reference sequence). Losses at the gene ends were 4 bases for V and 3 bases for J; bases not matched to a gene: 8. The CDR3 here is CASSSTGQPYYGYTF. CDR3 nucleotide sequence: TGTGCCAGCAGTTCCACGGGACAGCCTTACTATGGCTACACCTTC.

The V gene is TRBV7-6, the J gene TRBJ2-5, with a tentative D call TRBD2 (6 bases). Per the germline V gene, CDR1 is SGHVS and CDR2 is FNYEAQ. V gave up 6 bases and J gave up 4 bases, with 12 bases separating them. There are 13 residues in the CDR3. CDR3 sequence (DNA): TGTGCCAGCAGTGTAGGAGGGCGAGAGACCCAGTACTTC. This translates into CASSVGGRETQYF.

The chain couples TRBV9 to TRBJ2-1, with D unresolved. The CDR3 is 11 amino acids. Germline CDR1 reads SGDLS; CDR2 reads YYNGEE. V was clipped by 0 bases and J by 10 bases, with 5 bases between them. The CDR3 spells CASSVGIEQFF. CDR3 sequence (DNA): TGTGCCAGCAGCGTAGGGATAGAGCAGTTCTTC.

In its sample, this clone was seen a few times. The genes are TRBV2 and TRBJ2-3, with D unresolved. The V and J ends lost 5 bases and 6 bases respectively, with 9 bases between them. Germline lookup yields CDR1 SNHLY and CDR2 FYNNEI. CDR3 length: 12 amino acids. CDR3 sequence: CASSMAPDTQYF. CDR3 DNA sequence: TGTGCCAGCAGTATGGCTCCCGATACGCAGTATTTT.

The chain couples TRBV6-5 to TRBJ2-7; D is perhaps TRBD1 or TRBD2 (5 bases each). Trimming shortened V by 6 bases and J by 5 bases, and 20 bases separated the two germline ends. The CDR3 has 15 amino acids. Looked up from germline, CDR1 is MNHEY and CDR2 is SVGAGI. The CDR3 spells CASRPSRWRGDEQYF. CDR3 in DNA: TGTGCCAGCAGACCTTCGAGGTGGAGAGGGGACGAGCAGTACTTC.

The chain recombines TRBV6-1 with TRBJ1-5; 8 bases are shared with TRBD1. The V gene's germline CDR1 is MNHNS and CDR2 SASEGT. The CDR3 is 16 residues long. The ends lost 2 bases at V and 0 bases at J; junction bases unmatched: 3. The CDR3 DNA is TGTGCCAGCAGTGAAAGGGACAGGATTAGCAATCAGCCCCAGCATTTT. As protein: CASSERDRISNQPQHF.

This clone showed up just once. The chain has TRBV9 and TRBJ1-6; possibly TRBD1 for D (6 bases). This CDR3 comprises 17 residues. CDR1 and CDR2 (germline): SGDLS, YYNGEE. V was cut by 0 bases and J by 7 bases, with 17 bases left in between. CDR3 in DNA: TGTGCCAGCAGCGTAGCTGTGGAGGGACATCAAAATTCACCCCTCCACTTT. Translated: CASSVAVEGHQNSPLHF.